This T cell receptor beta chain is from a study of blood T cell repertoires in COVID-19 (dated by TCRdb to about 2020). With regard to the full study: Samples covering the acute and convalescent phases of COVID-19 were provided by collaborators in the United States, Italy and Spain. The material from the prospective study consisted of cDNA or gDNA derived from T cells, B-cell-depleted T cells, or PBMCs. The dataset comprised deeply sampled blood TCRbeta repertoires from subjects exposed to, actively infected with, or recovered from COVID-19. The repertoires were released in a freely available public database intended as a resource for research on the immune response to SARS-CoV-2. The samples were drawn from two sources: the first 160 participants of the ongoing ImmuneRACE study, and 1,200 or so subjects contributed by 6 global collaborators. Nearly every sample came with metadata listing a de-identified subject ID, COVID-19 status, age in years and sex. HLA class I and class II types, where available, came from metadata supplied by the sample provider rather than from assay-based typing. Broad study findings and their caveats: Clinical and demographic metadata were provided uncurated, with the amount varying by source and participant.

Each collaborating institution followed its own protocols to collect whole blood in K2EDTA tubes. For TCRbeta analysis, collaborators shipped samples in one of three forms: frozen whole blood, isolated PBMCs, or DNA extracted from either of those sample types. TCRbeta CDR3 regions were amplified from genomic DNA using the immunoSEQ Assay, a bias-controlled multiplex PCR. The original pipeline was this. The number of nucleated cells in each sample was estimated by amplification of reference gene primers within the assay. Sequence reads were collapsed and filtered to measure the absolute abundance of every unique TCRbeta CDR3 rearrangement. Productive Simpson clonality was computed per sample as the square root of Simpson's diversity index over productive rearrangements. The clones in this table, taken by TCRdb from immuneACCESS, are in-frame only. Not every clone is retained; where verified, under half of the shortfall comes from an unresolved V gene, and the cause of the rest is unknown. From that table come the V and J calls and clone size; the DNA was used to work out D and trimming. Present in this sample are approximately 100,000 clones, around 75% of which were seen just once. In total, the top ten clones hold less than 1% of the sample.

For this clone: Its antigen specificity is not known. No per-base quality is available; no much larger clone lies one base away.

The germline V gene yields SGHAT for CDR1 and FQNNGV for CDR2. The CDR3 has 14 amino acids, counting the end cysteine and phenylalanine. Here the CDR3 DNA is all that survives: 42 bases in frame from base 1. At the junction V is shortened by 0 bases and J by 5 bases, with 10 bases in between. The sequencing sample was made of peripheral blood. The receptor comes from a human donor with acute or convalescent COVID-19. The donor label of this sample is uncertain. This sequence uses TRBV11-2 and TRBJ1-1; no D gene can be assigned with confidence. The CDR3 in this case is CASSLDHIATEAFF. The bases are TGTGCCAGCAGCTTAGATCATATCGCGACTGAAGCTTTCTTT.